The 3 T cell receptor beta chains below were found in one sample sequenced in a study of vaccination effects on CD4 cells after COVID-19 (dated by TCRdb to between 2020 and 2023). Libraries came from the immunoSEQ multiplex PCR assay. TCRdb re-hosts the immuneACCESS table, in-frame sequences only. Its copies lack some clones; in the studies checked, an unresolved V gene accounts for under half of them, and the cause for the rest is not known. Counted in this sample were about 34,000 clones; around 75% of them appeared once. The top ten clones comprise 5.5% to 8.5% of the sample. After around 10 days of culture, CD4+ T cells were isolated with the EasySep CD4+ T cell isolation kit. Convalescent patients had PCR-confirmed SARS-CoV-2 infection between March and December 2020, before Alpha, Beta and Delta variants emerged in the United States. Two doses of either the BNT162b2 or the mRNA-1273 mRNA SARS-CoV-2 vaccine were administered to participants.

The antigens of these receptors remain unknown. Sequences were derived from CD4+ T cells from PBMCs cultured without peptide, sampled after COVID-19 vaccination. The source is a human donor who had a prior SARS-CoV-2 infection.

This chain joins TRBV7-9 and TRBJ1-3; D call uncertain. V was shortened by 4 bases and J by 4 bases, with 11 bases between the two germline ends. CDR3 length equals 14 residues. Germline lookup yields CDR1 SEHNR and CDR2 FQNEAQ (reference sequence). The CDR3 here is CASSSRTGGNTIYF. The CDR3 DNA sequence: TGTGCCAGCAGCTCACGGACGGGGGGAAACACCATATATTTT.

The chain uses TRBV5-6 and TRBJ2-3, with a tentative D call TRBD2 (6 bases). The V and J ends lost 7 bases and 1 base respectively, with 13 bases between them. The CDR3 loop spans 14 amino acids. Germline CDR1 is SGHDT and CDR2 is YYEEEE. The CDR3 DNA reads as TGTGCCAGCTTGGCGGGGCGACGCACAGATACGCAGTATTTT. Protein product: CASLAGRRTDTQYF.

The chain links TRBV2 to TRBJ2-5; a possible D gene is TRBD1 (6 bases). V lost 6 bases and J 2 bases, leaving 13 bases between the germline ends. Germline V lookup: CDR1 SNHLY, CDR2 FYNNEI. The CDR3 is 14 amino acids. The CDR3 DNA reads TGTGCCAGCAGAAACAGGGACCGGCAAGAGACCCAGTACTTC. It yields the protein CASRNRDRQETQYF.